This TCR beta chain was documented in a study of cytomegalovirus exposure and HLA in healthy donors. Study-wide findings and caveats: On later analysis, the bulk of CMV-associated TCR beta chains appeared to be HLA-restricted.

60 Vbeta and 13 Jbeta primers were used in PCR. Sequencing was performed with immunoSEQ multiplex PCR; in TCRdb, only in-frame clones are kept and a portion is missing. The sample lists over 75,000 clones; roughly 83% were seen once. From germline, CDR1 is LNHDA and CDR2 SQIVND (reference sequence). Trimming removed 5 bases from V and 2 bases from J; junction bases left unmatched: 5. This CDR3 region has 15 residues. As concerns this clone: Its antigen is unidentified.

The sequence came from a woman aged 45-65 years in good health and CMV-seronegative. The chain joins TRBV19 to TRBJ2-5, with 10 nucleotides matching TRBD2. What was sequenced was PBMCs. CDR3 in DNA: TGTGCCAGTAGTTCGGTTAGCGGGGGGCAAGAGACCCAGTACTTC. Translation gives CASSSVSGGQETQYF.